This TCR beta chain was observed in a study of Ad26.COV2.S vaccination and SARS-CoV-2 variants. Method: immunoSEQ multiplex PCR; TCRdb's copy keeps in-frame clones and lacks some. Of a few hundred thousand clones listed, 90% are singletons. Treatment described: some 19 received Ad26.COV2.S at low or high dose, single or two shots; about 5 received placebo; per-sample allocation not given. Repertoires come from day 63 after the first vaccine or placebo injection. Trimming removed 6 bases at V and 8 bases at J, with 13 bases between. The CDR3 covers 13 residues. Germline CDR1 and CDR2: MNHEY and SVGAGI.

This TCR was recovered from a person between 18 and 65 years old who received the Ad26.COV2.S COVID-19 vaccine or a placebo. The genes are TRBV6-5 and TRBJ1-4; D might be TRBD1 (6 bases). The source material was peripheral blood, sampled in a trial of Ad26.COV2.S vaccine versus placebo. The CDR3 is CASRQGIVEKLFF. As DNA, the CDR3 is TGTGCCAGCAGGCAGGGGATAGTGGAAAAACTGTTTTTT.